This T cell receptor (beta chain) was recorded in a study of beta chain features in type 1 diabetes. General study findings and limits: Significant though moderate, a shortening of TCRB CDR3s appeared in all four CD4+ subsets of Type 1 diabetes patients.

The table lists this clone with a few counts. Its target is unknown. Since all of the isolated RNA was reverse transcribed, expressed TCRB transcripts were what got sequenced. Roughly 3.6 million reads was the average for naive, central memory and regulatory T cell samples. Data came from immunoSEQ multiplex PCR; TCRdb stores just in-frame clones and leaves some out. The top ten hold more than 0.1% of the sample, which has 600,000 or so clones, about an eighth seen once. The V end lost 2 bases, the J end lost 7 bases, and 18 bases lay between the germline ends. This CDR3 has 16 amino acids. CDR1 and CDR2 (germline): LGHNA, YNFKEQ.

The sample comprised naive CD4+ T cells from blood. The sequence came from a man aged 30 to 39 with type 1 diabetes. This sequence joins TRBV4-2 and TRBJ2-1; tentatively, D is TRBD2 (6 bases). This chain's CDR3 is CASSQPGTQVANEQFF. CDR3 sequence (DNA): TGTGCCAGCAGCCAACCCGGGACTCAAGTTGCAAATGAGCAGTTCTTC.